These 27 T cell receptor beta chains were all obtained from the same sample, sequenced in a study of T cell repertoires in breast cancer. A second nested PCR with blocking oligonucleotides suppressed unpaired genes. MiXCR was run by TCRdb on the emulsion pairing reads, yielding one entry per CDR3 protein. The table shows under 5,500 distinct CDR3 sequences, with about 35% occurring only once. An expanded emulsion RT-PCR with primers for all TCR V genes paired CD8+ T cell chains. The sample comprised CD8+ T cells. These receptor sequences come from a pool of human donors with breast cancer or a healthy control (not recorded which).

This clonotype was counted ten times or more. The gene calls are TRBV11-2 and TRBJ2-4; D gene ambiguous. This CDR3 is built from 14 residues. V shed 5 bases and J shed 2 bases, with 10 bases lying between them. Germline V CDR1 and CDR2: SGHAT, FQNNGV. CDR3 in DNA: TGTGCCAGCAGCCCGACTGGCTCCAAAAACATTCAGTACTTC. Protein sequence: CASSPTGSKNIQYF.

This chain links TRBV6-2 or TRBV6-3 with TRBJ2-3; TRBD2 is a possible D gene (6 bases). Deletions cut 6 bases from V and 3 bases from J, with 13 bases between. Germline V gene lookup returns CDR1 MNHEY and CDR2 SVGEGT. The CDR3 is 14 amino acids. For the CDR3, the DNA is TGTGCCAGCAGCCTACTAGCTACTACAGATACGCAGTATTTT. This encodes CASSLLATTDTQYF.

The CDR3 DNA reads as TGTGCCAGCAGTTTTTTTGAGTCGAACACTGAAGCTTTCTTT. Translated: CASSFFESNTEAFF. J is TRBJ1-1 and V is TRBV28; no clear D gene. V gave up 3 bases and J gave up 1 base, with 9 bases separating them. CDR3 size: 14 residues. Germline CDR1 is MDHEN and CDR2 is SYDVKM.

This clonotype is deemed large. This rearrangement joins TRBV28 to TRBJ1-5; 7 bases match TRBD1. The CDR3 is 13 residues long. The germline V gene has CDR1 MDHEN and CDR2 SYDVKM. J lost 7 bases, V lost 9 bases, and 9 bases had no gene match. The CDR3 sequence: CASDRDRQQPQHF. CDR3 nucleotide sequence: TGTGCCAGTGATAGGGACAGACAACAGCCCCAGCATTTT.

This clonotype was observed at least ten times. This sequence joins TRBV20-1 and TRBJ1-2; D remains unclear. This CDR3 contains 12 residues. Germline CDR1 and CDR2: DFQATT and SNEGSKA (reference sequence). Trimming pared 7 bases from V and 4 bases from J, leaving 13 bases between. Written as DNA, the CDR3 is TGCAGTGTTTCGCTTGTGGGCTATGGCTACACCTTC. It translates to CSVSLVGYGYTF.

Points on this clonotype: A read error may account for a junction end that differs from germline. This chain uses TRBV5-1 with TRBJ2-4; D perhaps matches TRBD1 (5 bases). Germline V gene sequence: CDR1 SGHRS, CDR2 YFSETQ. The length of the CDR3 is 14 residues. DNA of the CDR3: TGCGCCAGCAGCCCCGCGACAGTCGAGAACATTCATTACTTC. This gives the protein CASSPATVENIHYF. Variable domain in full (rest from reference TRBV5-1 and TRBJ2-4): KAGVTQTPRYLIKTRGQQVTLSCSPISGHRSVSWYQQTPGQGLQFLFEYFSETQRNKGNFPGRFSGRQFSNSRSEMNVSTLELGDSALYLCASSPATVENIHYFGAGTRLSVL.

This sequence joins TRBV28 and TRBJ1-4, with 7 nucleotides matching TRBD1. The CDR3 totals 15 residues. V trimming: 8 bases; J trimming: 8 bases; junction bases outside the gene matches: 14. The V gene's germline CDR1 is MDHEN and CDR2 SYDVKM. CDR3 DNA sequence: TGTGCCAGCGACAGGGCCGGGACAGCCAAAGAAAAACTGTTTTTT. This gives the protein CASDRAGTAKEKLFF.

This clonotype was seen a few times. This sequence joins TRBV20-1 and TRBJ2-7, with 8 bases that match TRBD1. The V gene's germline CDR1 is DFQATT and CDR2 SNEGSKA (reference sequence). V lost 1 base, J lost 4 bases, and 12 bases stayed unmatched. The CDR3 is 16 residues long. CDR3 loop: CSARGYKDRVGYEQYF. The CDR3 nucleotides read TGCAGTGCTAGAGGTTACAAGGACAGGGTCGGTTACGAGCAGTACTTC.

This clonotype was seen repeatedly, ten times or more. The gene calls are TRBV19 and TRBJ1-5, with 9 bases matching TRBD1. This CDR3 has 15 residues. The V gene end was trimmed by 4 bases and the J gene end by 6 bases; junction bases not matched to a gene: 7. Germline loops: CDR1 LNHDA, CDR2 SQIVND (reference sequence). The CDR3 nucleotides read TGTGCCAGTAGTAAAAAGACAGGGGGTGGTCAGCCCCAGCATTTT. It codes for CASSKKTGGGQPQHF.

This clonotype was detected many times. The rearrangement links TRBV28 to TRBJ1-5, with D perhaps TRBD1 (6 bases). The CDR3 spans 12 residues. Deletions cut 5 bases from V and 9 bases from J, with 11 bases between. Germline V gene data show CDR1 as MDHEN and CDR2 as SYDVKM. The CDR3 DNA reads as TGTGCCAGCAGTGCAGGGGATTGGCCCCAGCATTTT. This gives the protein CASSAGDWPQHF.

This clonotype appeared many times. CDR3 sequence (DNA): TGCAGTGCTAGAGCATCACAGGGGGTTTACGAGCAGTACTTC. Its protein product is CSARASQGVYEQYF. The chain joins TRBV20-1 to TRBJ2-7; 8 bases line up with TRBD1. From germline, CDR1 is DFQATT and CDR2 SNEGSKA (reference sequence). The CDR3 covers 14 residues. With 1 base clipped from V and 4 bases from J, the junction kept 6 bases outside the gene matches.

This clonotype was recorded only once. Germline is not matched at one junction end, which may reflect a read error. The chain combines TRBV29-1 with TRBJ1-3; weak D call: TRBD1 (6 bases). The CDR3 consists of 15 residues. CDR1 SQVTM and CDR2 ANQGSEA come from the germline V gene. The CDR3 protein is CSVADDRLAGNTTYF. The CDR3 region has the DNA TGCAGCGTTGCAGACGACAGGTTAGCTGGAAACACCACATATTTT.

By frequency in the sample, this clonotype is large. The chain carries TRBV5-4 and TRBJ1-5; 8 positions agree with TRBD1. V was pared by 4 bases and J by 7 bases, with 4 bases of the junction left unmatched. Germline V gene lookup returns CDR1 SGHNT and CDR2 YYREEE (reference sequence). The CDR3 runs 13 residues. The CDR3 sequence: CASSVDRAQPQHF. DNA of the CDR3: TGTGCCAGCAGCGTGGACAGGGCCCAGCCCCAGCATTTT.

This clonotype was detected a few times. The rearrangement joins TRBV3-1 to TRBJ1-2; no clear D. Trimming removed 0 bases from V and 5 bases from J, with 10 bases in between. The germline gives CDR1 LGHDT, CDR2 YNNKEL (reference sequence). This CDR3 has 14 amino acids. The CDR3 nucleotides are TGTGCCAGCAGCCAAGATACAGCTGGGTATGGCTACACCTTC. Translation gives CASSQDTAGYGYTF.

This clonotype is deemed medium-sized. One base away lies a much larger clone, so this may be a sequencing read error. This chain joins TRBV18 and TRBJ2-7; 12 nucleotides align to TRBD2. Germline V gene data show CDR1 as KGHSH and CDR2 as LQKENI. CDR3 length equals 15 residues. The CDR3 bases are TGTGTCAGCTCTTTAGACGGGACTAGCGGGTACGAGCAGTACTTC. It translates to CVSSLDGTSGYEQYF.

With regard to this clonotype: The conserved closing phenylalanine or tryptophan is absent in this CDR3, likely reflecting a read error. No DNA is shown, since the ends of the CDR3 on it are uncertain; the CDR3 is the one TCRdb lists. The chain couples TRBV4-1 to TRBJ2-1; TRBD2 is the table's D call, not checked against the DNA. Germline V gives CDR1 MGHRA, CDR2 YSYEKL. Ends included, the CDR3 has 21 residues. CDR3 region: CASSQDRVGGLAGGSVDEQCV.

This clonotype was detected a few times. In DNA form, the CDR3 reads TGTGCCAGCAGCCAAACAAGACTAGCGGATACGCAGTATTTT. Its protein product is CASSQTRLADTQYF. The J gene is TRBJ2-3, the V gene TRBV3-1; TRBD2 matches 8 bases. Looked up from germline, CDR1 is LGHDT and CDR2 is YNNKEL (reference sequence). The CDR3 has 14 residues. V trimming: 2 bases; J trimming: 6 bases; junction bases outside the gene matches: 4.

This clonotype rates as medium-sized. This sequence joins TRBV4-3 and TRBJ1-4; 7 bases align to TRBD1. CDR1 and CDR2 (germline): LGHNA, YSLEER. CDR3 length equals 16 residues. V shed 0 bases, J shed 5 bases, and the junction held 6 bases outside the gene matches. The CDR3 sequence is CASSQDYLQGNEKLFF. The CDR3 DNA sequence: TGCGCCAGCAGCCAAGATTACTTACAGGGGAATGAAAAACTGTTTTTT.

The chain recombines TRBV20-1 with TRBJ2-1; TRBD1 aligns across 8 bases. There are 12 residues in the CDR3. Germline V gene sequence: CDR1 DFQATT, CDR2 SNEGSKA (reference sequence). Germline trimming cut 4 bases from V and 6 bases from J; bases unmatched to any gene: 2. The CDR3 region has the DNA TGCAGTGCTAACGACAGGGGCAATGAGCAGTTCTTC. Protein sequence: CSANDRGNEQFF.

The CDR3 DNA reads as TGTGCCAGCAGTCGGGGGGACGAGCAGTACGTC. It codes for CASSRGDEQYV. The chain employs TRBV28 and TRBJ2-7; 7 nucleotides line up with TRBD2. The CDR3 has 11 residues. The V and J ends lost 5 bases and 5 bases, in that order; junction bases with no gene match: 0. Germline CDR1 MDHEN, CDR2 SYDVKM.

Concerning this clonotype: Sequence at one end of the junction differs from germline and may be a read error. This chain uses TRBV7-7 with TRBJ1-4, with D maybe TRBD1 (6 bases). In germline, CDR1 is SSHAT, CDR2 FNYEAQ (reference sequence). The CDR3 runs to 14 residues. The CDR3 loop reads CAISPGVGGKKLFF. The CDR3 DNA sequence: TGTGCCATCAGCCCGGGGGTAGGGGGTAAAAAACTGTTTTTT.

This clonotype was picked up many times. In DNA form, the CDR3 reads TGTGCCAGCTCACGTGAAGCGGGAGGACGCTCCTACGAGCAGTACGTC. Protein product: CASSREAGGRSYEQYV. The V gene is TRBV18, the J gene TRBJ2-7; 9 nucleotides align to TRBD2. The junction had 7 bases not matched to a gene; V was cut back by 4 bases and J by 0 bases. The CDR3 has 16 amino acids. Germline V gene sequence: CDR1 KGHSH, CDR2 LQKENI.

This chain uses TRBV18 with TRBJ1-1; no clear D gene. CDR1 is KGHSH, CDR2 LQKENI, per germline. V gave up 1 base and J gave up 2 bases, with 5 bases separating them. CDR3 length: 13 amino acids. CDR3 sequence (DNA): TGTGCCAGCTCACCACTAGGAAACACTGAAGCTTTCTTT. Amino acid sequence: CASSPLGNTEAFF.

V gene TRBV5-1 combines with J gene TRBJ2-5; TRBD1 or TRBD2 may be the D gene (7 bases each). Germline values: CDR1 SGHRS, CDR2 YFSETQ. The CDR3 runs to 14 residues. Trimming removed 4 bases at V and 5 bases at J, with 15 bases between. The CDR3 here is CASSMSQGGETQYF. The CDR3 coding sequence is TGCGCCAGCAGCATGTCTCAGGGGGGGGAGACCCAGTACTTC.

This clonotype has a handful of counts. This chain connects TRBV10-3 to TRBJ2-1; 7 bases map to TRBD2. Germline V CDR1 and CDR2: ENHRY, SYGVKD. CDR3 length: 16 amino acids. With 4 bases clipped from V and 0 bases from J, the junction kept 6 bases outside the gene matches. CDR3 coding DNA: TGTGCCATCAGTGTTTTCCTAGCGGACTCCTACAATGAGCAGTTCTTC. Its translation: CAISVFLADSYNEQFF.

J is TRBJ1-2 and V is TRBV7-2; D ambiguous. Germline V gene sequence: CDR1 SGHTA, CDR2 FQGNSA. The CDR3 totals 14 residues. Trimming stripped 1 base from V and 8 bases from J, with 14 bases between. The CDR3 nucleotides are TGTACCAGCAGCTTAGGCGGGAGGCTCAAAGGCTACACCTTC. It codes for CTSSLGGRLKGYTF.

A word on this clonotype: One end of the junction fails to match germline, which may point to a read error. This sequence joins TRBV25-1 and TRBJ1-1; a weak D match, TRBD1 (6 bases). The CDR3 contains 14 residues. CDR1 MGHDK and CDR2 SYGVNS come from the germline V gene. The CDR3 nucleotides are TGCGCCGGCAGTGAATATACGGATACAGGGACAGCTTTCTTT. It yields the protein CAGSEYTDTGTAFF.